This passage covers 30 T cell receptor beta chains from one sample sequenced in a study of T cell changes during pregnancy in multiple sclerosis. Clones were sequenced by immunoSEQ multiplex PCR, and TCRdb holds only the in-frame ones, with some missing. Among fewer than 60,000 clones, 95% were seen once, and the ten largest hold around 6.4%. This specimen was CD8+ T cells from peripheral blood mononuclear cells, taken in the first trimester of pregnancy. The receptors originated from a female donor with multiple sclerosis, enrolled in a pregnancy study.

The J gene is TRBJ2-7, the V gene TRBV4-1; TRBD1 aligns across 7 bases. CDR3 length: 15 residues. Losses at the gene ends were 2 bases for V and 0 bases for J; bases not matched to a gene: 4. Germline values: CDR1 MGHRA, CDR2 YSYEKL. The CDR3 loop reads CASSQNRGNSYEQYF. For the CDR3, the DNA is TGCGCCAGCAGCCAAAACAGGGGAAACTCCTACGAGCAGTACTTC.

V usage is TRBV27 and J usage is TRBJ1-5, with 8 nucleotides matching TRBD1. V gave up 4 bases and J gave up 0 bases; unmatched junction bases: 2. The V gene's germline CDR1 is MNHEY and CDR2 SMNVEV (reference sequence). This CDR3 is built from 15 residues. The CDR3 reads CASSYRGYSNQPQHF. CDR3 DNA sequence: TGTGCCAGCAGTTACAGGGGGTATAGCAATCAGCCCCAGCATTTT.

The CDR3 nucleotides are TGCGCCAGCAGCCCTGGGACTAGCGGGGTCGAGCAGTACTTC. Translation gives CASSPGTSGVEQYF. The chain links TRBV4-3 to TRBJ2-7; 13 bases are a match to TRBD2. In germline, CDR1 is LGHNA, CDR2 YSLEER. The ends lost 4 bases at V and 6 bases at J; junction bases unmatched: 3. The CDR3 spans 14 residues.

This clone was picked up one time. The rearrangement links TRBV5-6 to TRBJ2-3; 7 nucleotides agree with TRBD2. The CDR3 length is 14 residues. Per germline, CDR1 SGHDT and CDR2 YYEEEE. The V and J ends lost 6 bases and 4 bases, in that order; junction bases with no gene match: 8. CDR3 protein: CASMGREFPDTQYF. CDR3 in DNA: TGTGCCAGCATGGGGCGGGAGTTCCCAGATACGCAGTATTTT.

The V call is TRBV10-3, the J call TRBJ1-1; TRBD1 matches at 7 bases. J lost 5 bases, V lost 3 bases, and 12 bases had no gene match. Germline V gene lookup returns CDR1 ENHRY and CDR2 SYGVKD. The CDR3 has 16 amino acids. The CDR3 loop is CAISESNVLRGTEAFF. The CDR3 coding sequence is TGTGCCATCAGTGAATCTAACGTCCTCAGGGGGACTGAAGCTTTCTTT.

Here the CDR3 reads CASSITSGNVNEQFF. The DNA of the CDR3 is TGTGCCAGTAGTATTACTAGCGGGAATGTCAATGAGCAGTTCTTC. V and J are TRBV19 and TRBJ2-1; 10 bases align to TRBD2. The CDR3 is 15 amino acids. Germline V lookup: CDR1 LNHDA, CDR2 SQIVND (reference sequence). V dropped 3 bases and J dropped 6; count of bases not matched to a gene: 5.

The count of this clone is one. This rearrangement joins TRBV14 to TRBJ2-7; unclear D gene. The V end lost 0 bases, the J end lost 2 bases, and 11 bases lay between the germline ends. CDR1 is SGHDN and CDR2 is FVKESK in the germline V gene. The CDR3 is made up of 15 amino acids. The CDR3 coding sequence is TGTGCCAGCAGCCAAGATGAGGCGCTACCCTACGAGCAGTACTTC. It yields the protein CASSQDEALPYEQYF.

The chain uses TRBV7-8 and TRBJ1-1; TRBD1 might be the D (5 bases). Trimming removed 5 bases at V and 4 bases at J, with 11 bases between. The CDR3 runs 13 residues. Per germline, CDR1 SGHVS and CDR2 FQNEAQ. As DNA, the CDR3 is TGTGCCAGCAGCCCGGGGGGGACCACTGAAGCTTTCTTT. Amino acids: CASSPGGTTEAFF.

The V and J genes are TRBV7-9 and TRBJ2-5; D is uncertain. The germline V gene encodes CDR1 SEHNR and CDR2 FQNEAQ (reference sequence). The germline V and J ends were trimmed by 1 base and 0 bases, with 12 bases remaining between them. The CDR3 has 16 residues. CDR3: CASSLVAVLYQETQYF. The CDR3 coding sequence is TGTGCCAGCAGCTTAGTGGCTGTGTTGTACCAAGAGACCCAGTACTTC.

The chain is built from TRBV5-1 and TRBJ2-3; no firm D call. Germline CDR1 is SGHRS and CDR2 is YFSETQ. This CDR3 region has 15 residues. Trimming cost V 3 bases and J 1 base, with 12 bases left between them. The CDR3 spells CASSSYAEGTDTQYF. CDR3 DNA sequence: TGCGCCAGCAGCTCCTACGCTGAGGGCACAGATACGCAGTATTTT.

CDR3 nucleotide sequence: TGTGCCTGGAGTGTAGGAAAGGAGGACAGGGGAATAAGGTATAGCACAGATACGCAGTATTTT. Its translation: CAWSVGKEDRGIRYSTDTQYF. The chain has TRBV30 and TRBJ2-3, with 9 bases matching TRBD1. V shed 0 bases, J shed 0 bases, and the junction held 19 bases outside the gene matches. Germline V gene sequence: CDR1 GTSNPN, CDR2 SVGIG (reference sequence). There are 21 residues in the CDR3. Drawing the rest from reference TRBV30 and TRBJ2-3, the complete variable domain is SQTIHQWPATLVQPVGSPLSLECTVEGTSNPNLYWYRQAAGRGLQLLFYSVGIGQISSEVPQNLSASRPQDRQFILSSKKLLLSDSGFYLCAWSVGKEDRGIRYSTDTQYFGPGTRLTVL.

The DNA for the CDR3 is TGTGCCAGCAGCTGGGGACAGGGGGCAGGAGACATTCAGTACTTC. Translation: CASSWGQGAGDIQYF. The chain is built from TRBV28 and TRBJ2-4, with 12 bases aligning to TRBD1. V was pared by 6 bases and J by 8 bases, with 8 bases of the junction left unmatched. Germline CDR1 and CDR2: MDHEN and SYDVKM. The CDR3 extends over 15 amino acids.

The V call is TRBV7-9, the J call TRBJ1-4; TRBD1 agrees at 12 bases. Germline CDR1 reads SEHNR; CDR2 reads FQNEAQ (reference sequence). The CDR3 runs 17 residues. The V and J ends lost 5 bases and 2 bases, in that order; junction bases with no gene match: 6. The CDR3 loop is CASSVRDRGPTNEKLFF. As DNA, the CDR3 is TGTGCCAGCAGCGTCCGGGACAGGGGGCCTACTAATGAAAAACTGTTTTTT.

This clone was seen once. The chain joins TRBV7-9 to TRBJ2-7; D is undetermined. Germline assignment: CDR1 SEHNR and CDR2 FQNEAQ (reference sequence). V lost 6 bases to trimming and J lost 0 bases, with 9 bases between them. The CDR3 spans 13 residues. The CDR3 DNA reads TGTGCCAGCAGTCAACCAGGCTCCTACGAGCAGTACTTC. It codes for CASSQPGSYEQYF.

The chain couples TRBV7-9 to TRBJ1-1, with D uncertain. The V and J ends lost 1 base and 1 base respectively, with 7 bases between them. This CDR3 is 14 amino acids long. Germline V gene sequence: CDR1 SEHNR, CDR2 FQNEAQ (reference sequence). CDR3 amino acids: CASSLVRGNTEAFF. The CDR3 coding sequence is TGTGCCAGCAGCTTAGTTCGGGGGAACACTGAAGCTTTCTTT.

This clone appeared a single time. V usage is TRBV7-3 and J usage is TRBJ2-1, with a possible D match to TRBD2 (6 bases). V lost 2 bases to trimming and J lost 1 base, with 6 bases between them. The CDR3 consists of 14 residues. Germline V gene data show CDR1 as SGHTA and CDR2 as FQGTGA. The CDR3 bases are TGTGCCAGCAGCTTAGCGGGGTCCTACAATGAGCAGTTCTTC. It codes for CASSLAGSYNEQFF.

J is TRBJ1-2 and V is TRBV4-3; no reliable D call. V lost 0 bases, J lost 1 base, and 21 bases lay in between. Per germline, CDR1 LGHNA and CDR2 YSLEER. The CDR3 has 19 residues. The DNA of the CDR3 is TGCGCCAGCAGCCAAGAGGCGGTTGTAGGAAACATCTATAACTATGGCTACACCTTC. Translated: CASSQEAVVGNIYNYGYTF.

This chain joins TRBV25-1 and TRBJ2-1; 8 bases are shared with TRBD1. This CDR3 contains 16 residues. The germline gives CDR1 MGHDK, CDR2 SYGVNS. V shed 5 bases and J 0 bases; nucleotides not matched to a gene: 6. The CDR3 loop is CASSFQGASSYNEQFF. CDR3 nucleotide sequence: TGTGCCAGCAGTTTTCAGGGGGCGAGCTCCTACAATGAGCAGTTCTTC.

The gene calls are TRBV27 and TRBJ2-7, with D uncertain. CDR3 size: 14 residues. The V end was cut by 3 bases, the J end by 5 bases, with 14 bases between. Germline values: CDR1 MNHEY, CDR2 SMNVEV (reference sequence). This CDR3 reads CASSLLGLRDEQYF. The DNA for the CDR3 is TGTGCCAGCAGTTTGCTCGGTCTTCGCGACGAGCAGTACTTC.

V is TRBV15 and J is TRBJ2-6; 10 nucleotides agree with TRBD1. The CDR3 totals 19 residues. V trimming: 0 bases; J trimming: 2 bases; junction bases outside the gene matches: 7. In germline, CDR1 is LNHNV, CDR2 YYDKDF (reference sequence). This CDR3 is CATSRERETGGAGANVLTF. DNA of the CDR3: TGTGCCACCAGCAGAGAACGTGAGACAGGGGGCGCTGGGGCCAACGTCCTGACTTTC.

The rearrangement links TRBV2 to TRBJ2-7; D is possibly TRBD1 (6 bases). V lost 6 bases to trimming and J lost 1 base, with 16 bases between them. The length of the CDR3 is 15 residues. Germline CDR1 SNHLY, CDR2 FYNNEI. The chain's CDR3 is CASRLGQSHSYEQYF. Written as DNA, the CDR3 is TGTGCCAGCAGGCTAGGACAGTCACATTCCTACGAGCAGTACTTC.

The V call is TRBV29-1, the J call TRBJ2-7, with 7 bases lining up with TRBD1. CDR1 is SQVTM and CDR2 is ANQGSEA in the germline V gene. The CDR3 runs 15 residues. Losses at the gene ends were 3 bases for V and 0 bases for J; bases not matched to a gene: 8. The CDR3 reads CSVDLTRDSSYEQYF. The CDR3 coding sequence is TGCAGCGTTGATTTAACCAGGGACAGCTCCTACGAGCAGTACTTC.

The rearrangement joins TRBV19 to TRBJ1-5; a weak D match, TRBD1 (5 bases). The CDR3 consists of 13 residues. Trimming removed 6 bases from V and 5 bases from J, with 11 bases in between. Germline CDR1 reads LNHDA; CDR2 reads SQIVND (reference sequence). The CDR3 loop is CASSRRDYQPQHF. In nucleotides, the CDR3 is TGTGCCAGTAGCCGCCGGGACTATCAGCCCCAGCATTTT.

V and J are TRBV6-6 and TRBJ2-7, with 8 bases matching TRBD2. The germline V gene encodes CDR1 MNHNY and CDR2 SVGAGI (reference sequence). Germline trimming cut 2 bases from V and 7 bases from J; bases unmatched to any gene: 10. This CDR3 contains 15 residues. The CDR3 DNA reads as TGTGCCAGCAGTTACCAAGCGGGAGTAGATCGGGAGCAGTACTTC. Its translation: CASSYQAGVDREQYF.

The chain is built from TRBV27 and TRBJ1-1, with D possibly matching TRBD1 (6 bases). Germline V gene lookup returns CDR1 MNHEY and CDR2 SMNVEV (reference sequence). Trimming pared 5 bases from V and 1 base from J, leaving 20 bases between. The length of the CDR3 is 17 residues. The CDR3 bases are TGTGCCAGCAGTGCCACAGGGTTAGGGGTCACGAACACTGAAGCTTTCTTT. As protein: CASSATGLGVTNTEAFF.

The rearrangement joins TRBV7-6 to TRBJ2-7; TRBD2 is a possible D gene (5 bases). Trimming took 4 bases from V and 2 from J, leaving 9 bases between them. Germline loops: CDR1 SGHVS, CDR2 FNYEAQ. The CDR3 has 13 residues. This chain's CDR3 is CASSYEGTYEQYF. The CDR3 DNA sequence: TGTGCCAGCAGCTATGAGGGAACCTACGAGCAGTACTTC.

This clone showed up just a few times. The chain carries TRBV27 and TRBJ2-1; 10 nucleotides align to TRBD2. The CDR3 totals 16 residues. The V and J ends lost 6 bases and 2 bases, in that order; junction bases with no gene match: 7. CDR1 MNHEY and CDR2 SMNVEV come from the germline V gene (reference sequence). The CDR3 nucleotides read TGTGCCAGCAGCAAAGTAGCGGGAGGACCCTACAATGAGCAGTTCTTC. Its translation: CASSKVAGGPYNEQFF.

V usage is TRBV10-3 and J usage is TRBJ2-7; no firm D call. CDR1 ENHRY and CDR2 SYGVKD come from the germline V gene. This CDR3 has 17 amino acids. The V end lost 5 bases, the J end lost 6 bases, and 26 bases lay between the germline ends. Written as DNA, the CDR3 is TGTGCCATCAGTCCGGAACCGCTAGTTGTCGCTTCGGCCGAGCAGTACTTC. This codes for CAISPEPLVVASAEQYF.

This chain connects TRBV4-1 to TRBJ1-5, with D possibly being TRBD1 (5 bases). The CDR3 loop spans 13 amino acids. Per the germline V gene, CDR1 is MGHRA and CDR2 is YSYEKL. V lost 3 bases and J 3 bases, leaving 6 bases between the germline ends. The CDR3 DNA follows: TGCGCCAGCAGCCAGGGGCTCAATCAGCCCCAGCATTTT. Amino acids: CASSQGLNQPQHF.

The rearrangement uses TRBV28 and TRBJ1-5, with 7 nucleotides matching TRBD1. Germline loops: CDR1 MDHEN, CDR2 SYDVKM. The J segment lost 7 bases and the V segment lost 7 bases, leaving 7 bases of the junction unmatched. This CDR3 has 13 residues. CDR3: CASTPQGEQPQHF. CDR3 sequence (DNA): TGTGCCAGCACACCCCAGGGGGAACAGCCCCAGCATTTT. Supplemented by reference TRBV28 and TRBJ1-5, the full variable domain reads DVKVTQSSRYLVKRTGEKVFLECVQDMDHENMFWYRQDPGLGLRLIYFSYDVKMKEKGDIPEGYSVSREKKERFSLILESASTNQTSMYLCASTPQGEQPQHFGDGTRLSIL.